The 17 T cell receptor beta chains given below trace back to one sample, sequenced in a study of cytomegalovirus exposure and HLA in healthy donors. This table comes from immunoSEQ multiplex PCR, and its TCRdb copy is limited to in-frame clones, with some not included. The repertoire has approximately 190,000 clones, approximately 80% of them found once; the top ten carry approximately 7%. The material sequenced was PBMCs. Receptor source: a man younger than 35 in good health and CMV-seropositive.

The chain is built from TRBV19 and TRBJ2-7, with 7 bases fitting TRBD1. The CDR3 has 14 residues. Per germline, CDR1 LNHDA and CDR2 SQIVND (reference sequence). Trimming cost V 4 bases and J 1 base; bases outside gene matches: 4. The CDR3 DNA is TGTGCCAGTAGTAACCCGGGACAGTCCTACGAGCAGTACTTC. This codes for CASSNPGQSYEQYF.

This clone was seen just once. The chain links TRBV19 to TRBJ1-1; D gene unclear. The CDR3 has 15 amino acids. Looked up from germline, CDR1 is LNHDA and CDR2 is SQIVND (reference sequence). V gave up 11 bases and J gave up 2 bases, with 21 bases separating them. This chain's CDR3 is CAASLGADINTEAFF. DNA of the CDR3: TGTGCCGCCTCCCTCGGAGCGGATATAAACACTGAAGCTTTCTTT. The variable domain in full, completed from reference TRBV19 and TRBJ1-1, reads DGGITQSPKYLFRKEGQNVTLSCEQNLNHDAMYWYRQDPGQGLRLIYYSQIVNDFQKGDIAEGYSVSREKKESFPLTVTSAQKNPTAFYLCAASLGADINTEAFFGQGTRLTVV.

This chain connects TRBV4-2 to TRBJ2-1; TRBD2 agrees at 7 bases. V lost 1 base to trimming and J lost 6 bases; unmatched junction nucleotides: 6. The length of the CDR3 is 15 residues. Germline V gene sequence: CDR1 LGHNA, CDR2 YNFKEQ. This CDR3 is CASSQVTGTTNEQFF. Here the CDR3 DNA reads TGTGCCAGCAGCCAAGTAACCGGGACTACCAATGAGCAGTTCTTC.

The chain couples TRBV29-1 to TRBJ1-3; D perhaps matches TRBD1 (5 bases). Germline V gene sequence: CDR1 SQVTM, CDR2 ANQGSEA. Trimming stripped 3 bases from V and 2 bases from J, with 11 bases between. The CDR3 has 14 amino acids. The CDR3: CSVDQGGTGNTIYF. CDR3 sequence (DNA): TGCAGCGTTGACCAGGGAGGGACTGGAAACACCATATATTTT.

The V call is TRBV5-1, the J call TRBJ1-2; 9 bases are shared with TRBD1. From germline, CDR1 is SGHRS and CDR2 YFSETQ. Germline trimming cut 1 base from V and 6 bases from J; bases unmatched to any gene: 4. This CDR3 is built from 14 residues. Here the CDR3 reads CASSLTGGGDGYTF. The CDR3 region has the DNA TGCGCCAGCAGCTTGACAGGGGGCGGAGATGGCTACACCTTC.

The chain uses TRBV28 and TRBJ1-1; D uncertain. CDR1 is MDHEN, CDR2 SYDVKM, per germline. The CDR3 runs to 15 residues. Deletions cut 2 bases from V and 6 bases from J, with 16 bases between. CDR3 bases: TGTGCCAGCAGTTTAAATTCTGAGGGAAAGGCTGAAGCTTTCTTT. It translates to CASSLNSEGKAEAFF.

The chain employs TRBV7-2 and TRBJ2-7, with 7 bases aligning to TRBD1. Germline V gene lookup returns CDR1 SGHTA and CDR2 FQGNSA. CDR3 length: 14 residues. Losses at the gene ends were 5 bases for V and 2 bases for J; bases not matched to a gene: 6. The CDR3 loop is CASSVPGQPYEQYF. The CDR3 DNA sequence: TGTGCCAGCAGCGTTCCGGGACAGCCCTACGAGCAGTACTTC.

The chain has TRBV28 and TRBJ2-7; 9 bases agree with TRBD2. Germline V gives CDR1 MDHEN, CDR2 SYDVKM. The CDR3 covers 16 residues. After removal of 4 bases from V and 0 bases from J, the junction contained 7 bases not matched to a gene. The CDR3 coding sequence is TGTGCCAGCAGTTCATATAGCGGGGGAAGCTCCTACGAGCAGTACTTC. Its protein product is CASSSYSGGSSYEQYF.

V usage is TRBV5-4 and J usage is TRBJ2-1; D is unresolved. The CDR3 extends over 14 amino acids. The V end lost 4 bases, the J end lost 6 bases, and 14 bases lay between the germline ends. CDR1 SGHNT and CDR2 YYREEE come from the germline V gene (reference sequence). The DNA of the CDR3 is TGTGCCAGCAGCGCACTGACTCCCAGCAATGAGCAGTTCTTC. This codes for CASSALTPSNEQFF.

The rearrangement uses TRBV5-1 and TRBJ2-2; D uncertain. Germline values: CDR1 SGHRS, CDR2 YFSETQ. V lost 7 bases to trimming and J lost 2 bases, with 12 bases between them. This CDR3 region has 14 residues. CDR3 nucleotide sequence: TGCGCCAGCGAAACCCGAGATAACACCGGGGAGCTGTTTTTT. Translating it yields CASETRDNTGELFF. Based on the CDR3 plus reference TRBV5-1 and TRBJ2-2, the full variable domain is KAGVTQTPRYLIKTRGQQVTLSCSPISGHRSVSWYQQTPGQGLQFLFEYFSETQRNKGNFPGRFSGRQFSNSRSEMNVSTLELGDSALYLCASETRDNTGELFFGEGSRLTVL.

The rearrangement joins TRBV5-1 to TRBJ2-5, with 7 bases lining up with TRBD1. Germline V lookup: CDR1 SGHRS, CDR2 YFSETQ. This CDR3 region has 14 residues. V was clipped by 2 bases and J by 5 bases; unmatched bases: 6. The CDR3 DNA is TGCGCCAGCAGCTTAGAGGGGGCTCGGGAGACCCAGTACTTC. This encodes CASSLEGARETQYF.

The chain couples TRBV4-2 to TRBJ2-1, with 11 bases matching TRBD2. The CDR3 length is 15 residues. From germline, CDR1 is LGHNA and CDR2 YNFKEQ. The junction had 6 bases not matched to a gene; V was cut back by 6 bases and J by 5 bases. The DNA of the CDR3 is TGTGCCAGCAGTCCGACTAGCGGGGTGGACAATGAGCAGTTCTTC. Protein product: CASSPTSGVDNEQFF.

The chain joins TRBV6-1 to TRBJ2-7; D is uncertain. From germline, CDR1 is MNHNS and CDR2 SASEGT. The CDR3 totals 14 residues. V was shortened by 3 bases and J by 7 bases, with 16 bases between the two germline ends. The CDR3 bases are TGTGCCAGCAGTGACGTACGAGCCCTCAGGGAGCAGTACTTC. Translated, it gives CASSDVRALREQYF.

V gene TRBV7-2 combines with J gene TRBJ2-2, with D possibly being TRBD1 (6 bases). CDR3 length equals 14 residues. Trimming cost V 0 bases and J 6 bases, with 8 bases left between them. Germline lookup yields CDR1 SGHTA and CDR2 FQGNSA. The CDR3 DNA follows: TGTGCCAGCAGCTTAGCCAGGGGAGCCGGGGAGCTGTTTTTT. Its translation: CASSLARGAGELFF. The variable domain in full, completed from reference TRBV7-2 and TRBJ2-2, reads GAGVSQSPSNKVTEKGKDVELRCDPISGHTALYWYRQSLGQGLEFLIYFQGNSAPDKSGLPSDRFSAERTGGSVSTLTIQRTQQEDSAVYLCASSLARGAGELFFGEGSRLTVL.

The CDR3 bases are TGTGCCAGCAGTCTCCCACGGACAGGATCAATGAACACTGAAGCTTTCTTT. It encodes CASSLPRTGSMNTEAFF. V usage is TRBV28 and J usage is TRBJ1-1, with 7 bases fitting TRBD1. The CDR3 runs to 17 residues. J lost 0 bases, V lost 5 bases, and 12 bases had no gene match. Per germline, CDR1 MDHEN and CDR2 SYDVKM.

The chain carries TRBV7-6 and TRBJ2-3, with D uncertain. This CDR3 is 13 amino acids long. V lost 5 bases and J lost 8, with 14 bases in between. Germline values: CDR1 SGHVS, CDR2 FNYEAQ. In DNA, the CDR3 is TGTGCCAGCAGCAACATGTTGGAGTTTACGCAGTATTTT. It is translated as CASSNMLEFTQYF.

Written as DNA, the CDR3 is TGTGCCAGCAGTGACTCGGCGGGAGGGGCGGATACGCAGTATTTT. It encodes CASSDSAGGADTQYF. The J gene is TRBJ2-3, the V gene TRBV6-4; 9 bases fit TRBD2. The CDR3 extends over 15 amino acids. After removal of 0 bases from V and 6 bases from J, the junction contained 4 bases not matched to a gene. The germline CDR1 and CDR2 sequences are MRHNA and SNTAGT.